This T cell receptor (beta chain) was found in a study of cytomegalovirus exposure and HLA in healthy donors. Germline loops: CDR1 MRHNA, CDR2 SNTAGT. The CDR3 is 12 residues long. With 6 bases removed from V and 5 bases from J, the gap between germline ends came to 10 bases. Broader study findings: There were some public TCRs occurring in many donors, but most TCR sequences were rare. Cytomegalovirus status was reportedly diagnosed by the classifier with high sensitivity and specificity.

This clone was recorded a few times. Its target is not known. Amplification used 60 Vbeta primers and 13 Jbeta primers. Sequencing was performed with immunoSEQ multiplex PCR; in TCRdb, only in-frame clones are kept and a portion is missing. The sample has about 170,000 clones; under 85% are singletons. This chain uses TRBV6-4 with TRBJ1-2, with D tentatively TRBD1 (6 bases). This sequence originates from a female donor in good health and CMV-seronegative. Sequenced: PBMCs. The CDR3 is CASRAGQYGYTF. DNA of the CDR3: TGTGCCAGCAGGGCTGGACAGTATGGCTACACCTTC.